The source of this T cell receptor beta chain is a study of shared clonotypes between healthy human individuals. Study at large: Aged between 18 and 49, the donors were two women and three men.

Study results and caveats: Collection of samples was limited to blood; tissue repertoires likely differ.

Some clones are missing from TCRdb's copy, which holds only in-frame ones; the method was immunoSEQ multiplex PCR. The sample shows 950,000 to 1,300,000 clones, about 75% of them seen only once. The CDR3 is made up of 16 amino acids. Germline-derived CDR1 and CDR2 are SGHVS and FNYEAQ. Unmatched junction bases numbered 5, after V lost 5 bases and J lost 5 bases. A note on this clone: What it binds is unknown.

Sequenced: memory CD4+ T cells sorted from blood. Subset noted: CD45RA-negative fraction. The rearrangement joins TRBV7-6 to TRBJ2-2; 13 bases match TRBD2. This sequence was found in a man aged 18 to 29 in good health. The DNA of the CDR3 is TGTGCCAGCAGCCCTAGGGGACTAGCGGGAACCGGGGAGCTGTTTTTT. Protein sequence: CASSPRGLAGTGELFF. Full variable domain (outside the CDR3, taken from reference TRBV7-6 and TRBJ2-2): GAGVSQSPRYKVTKRGQDVALRCDPISGHVSLYWYRQALGQGPEFLTYFNYEAQQDKSGLPNDRFSAERPEGSISTLTIQRTEQRDSAMYRCASSPRGLAGTGELFFGEGSRLTVL.